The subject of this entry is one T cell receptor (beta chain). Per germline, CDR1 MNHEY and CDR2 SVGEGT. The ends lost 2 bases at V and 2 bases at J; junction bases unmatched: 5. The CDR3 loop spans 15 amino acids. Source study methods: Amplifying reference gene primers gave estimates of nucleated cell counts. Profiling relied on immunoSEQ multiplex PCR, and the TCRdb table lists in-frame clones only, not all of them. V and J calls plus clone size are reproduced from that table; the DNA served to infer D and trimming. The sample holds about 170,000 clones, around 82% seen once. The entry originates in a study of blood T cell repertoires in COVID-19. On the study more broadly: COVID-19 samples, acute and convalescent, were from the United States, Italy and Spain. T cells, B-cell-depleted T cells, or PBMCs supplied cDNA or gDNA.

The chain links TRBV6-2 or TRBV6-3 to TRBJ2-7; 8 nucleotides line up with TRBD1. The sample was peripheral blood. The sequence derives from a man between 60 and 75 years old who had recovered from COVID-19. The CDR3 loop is CASSYTGTGAYEQYF. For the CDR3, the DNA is TGTGCCAGCAGTTACACCGGGACAGGAGCCTACGAGCAGTACTTC.